The 7 T cell receptor beta chains listed next were all sequenced from one sample in a study of blood T cell repertoires in COVID-19. Method: immunoSEQ multiplex PCR; TCRdb's copy keeps in-frame clones and lacks some. This table has more than 250,000 clones, around four fifths appearing once. The sequenced material came from peripheral blood. The receptors were sampled from a woman aged 45-60 years with acute or convalescent COVID-19.

V usage is TRBV2 and J usage is TRBJ1-2; unclear D gene. V lost 2 bases, J lost 1 base, and 8 bases lay in between. CDR3 length: 14 amino acids. Germline V gene data show CDR1 as SNHLY and CDR2 as FYNNEI. The CDR3 DNA reads as TGTGCCAGCAGTGAACCGCGGGTTAACTATGGCTACACCTTC. Translated, it gives CASSEPRVNYGYTF.

This chain connects TRBV7-9 to TRBJ2-7; D might be TRBD1 (6 bases). This CDR3 is built from 14 residues. Germline V gene data show CDR1 as SEHNR and CDR2 as FQNEAQ (reference sequence). The V end was cut by 5 bases, the J end by 1 base, with 12 bases between. This chain's CDR3 is CASSLPGQSYEQYF. The DNA of the CDR3 is TGTGCCAGCAGCCTCCCGGGACAATCCTACGAGCAGTACTTC.

In its sample, this clone was seen a few times. The sample contains more than one DNA sequence encoding this CDR3. The J gene is TRBJ2-3, the V gene TRBV5-1; no firm D call. V gave up 1 base and J gave up 3 bases, with 6 bases separating them. The CDR3 runs to 13 residues. Germline values: CDR1 SGHRS, CDR2 YFSETQ. As DNA, the CDR3 is TGCGCCAGCAGCTTGCTAAGTACAGATACGCAGTATTTT. It codes for CASSLLSTDTQYF.

This clone was seen once. The chain joins TRBV29-1 to TRBJ2-7; TRBD1 agrees at 9 bases. CDR1 and CDR2 (germline): SQVTM, ANQGSEA. J gave up 5 bases and V 4 bases, and 9 bases lay outside the gene matches. The CDR3 has 14 residues. CDR3 in amino acids: CSVVGGQGVDEQYF. DNA of the CDR3: TGCAGCGTTGTGGGGGGACAGGGAGTCGACGAGCAGTACTTC.

The chain uses TRBV5-1 and TRBJ1-3; unclear D gene. Trimming took 4 bases from V and 13 from J, leaving 15 bases between them. Per germline, CDR1 SGHRS and CDR2 YFSETQ. This CDR3 region has 12 residues. The CDR3 is CASSPSEGRIYF. CDR3 nucleotides: TGCGCCAGCAGCCCCTCCGAGGGTAGGATATATTTT.

The chain has TRBV5-8 and TRBJ1-5; D is perhaps TRBD1 (6 bases). Trimming removed 4 bases at V and 1 base at J, with 9 bases between. From germline, CDR1 is SGHTS and CDR2 YDEGEE. CDR3 size: 14 residues. The DNA of the CDR3 is TGTGCCAGCAGCCTGGACAGAAGCAATCAGCCCCAGCATTTT. Its translation is CASSLDRSNQPQHF.

V is TRBV30 and J is TRBJ1-6, with 8 bases that match TRBD1. The germline V gene encodes CDR1 GTSNPN and CDR2 SVGIG (reference sequence). This CDR3 has 14 amino acids. J gave up 10 bases and V 0 bases, and 5 bases lay outside the gene matches. CDR3 nucleotide sequence: TGTGCCTGGAGTGTGGGGACAGGCGGATCACCCCTCCACTTT. The encoded protein is CAWSVGTGGSPLHF.